The clone carrying this T cell receptor (beta chain) was recorded once. This CDR3 is built from 12 residues. The germline gives CDR1 SNHLY, CDR2 FYNNEI. Between the trimmed V and J ends, which lost 0 bases and 8 bases, there was a span of 7 bases. This specimen belongs to a study of blood T cell repertoires in COVID-19. Whole-study context: Whether acute or convalescent, the COVID-19 samples came from the United States, Italy and Spain. Nucleic acid was either cDNA or gDNA, and it came from T cells, B-cell-depleted T cells, or PBMCs.

Per the authors' pipeline: Amplifying reference gene primers gave estimates of nucleated cell counts. Clones were read by immunoSEQ multiplex PCR, and TCRdb kept only the in-frame ones, dropping some. V and J calls and clone size are given by that table; D and trimming were obtained from the DNA. The sample consists of about 86,000 clones, around four fifths of them appearing once. Material: peripheral blood. V and J are TRBV2 and TRBJ1-1; D is unresolved. This clonotype was obtained from a middle-aged man with acute or convalescent COVID-19. CDR3 region: CASSEALREAFF. CDR3 coding DNA: TGTGCCAGCAGTGAAGCGCTGAGGGAAGCTTTCTTT.